Listed below are T cell receptor beta chains from one sample, sequenced in a study of T cell repertoires in cytomegalovirus infection. Their antigens are not known. One entry per CDR3 protein, called by TCRdb with MiXCR from the reads. The sample records about 500,000 distinct CDR3 sequences, roughly a third being singletons. Source: cultured PBMCs, taken from culture after CMV antigen stimulation. The receptors derive from a human donor in good health (CMV status not recorded). Some clones in this sample may be carry-over from other donors' samples. Both conserved end residues are part of each CDR3. Each record gives: J gene, CDR3 length, V gene, CDR3 protein.

j_call: TRBJ2-2
cdr3_length: 18
v_call: TRBV19
cdr3_aa: CASNRGQGRSSNTGELFF

j_call: TRBJ2-3
cdr3_length: 17
v_call: TRBV7-9
cdr3_aa: CASSPSTTSVYTDTQYF

j_call: TRBJ2-3
cdr3_length: 19
v_call: TRBV28
cdr3_aa: CASSTTLHPTGQGTDTQYF

j_call: TRBJ2-1
cdr3_length: 15
v_call: TRBV15
cdr3_aa: CATSGTWAQYNEQFF

j_call: TRBJ2-6
cdr3_length: 17
v_call: TRBV19
cdr3_aa: CASTTLAGLSGANVLTF

j_call: TRBJ1-1
cdr3_length: 13
v_call: TRBV7-6
cdr3_aa: CASSRIQGGEAFF

j_call: TRBJ1-1
cdr3_length: 16
v_call: TRBV7-9
cdr3_aa: CASSPKIRDPNTEAFF

j_call: TRBJ2-1
cdr3_length: 14
v_call: TRBV20-1
cdr3_aa: CSARAGQSNNEQFF

j_call: TRBJ2-5
cdr3_length: 16
v_call: TRBV7-9
cdr3_aa: CASSSGLAGGSETQYF

j_call: TRBJ1-1
cdr3_length: 13
v_call: TRBV15
cdr3_aa: CATSRDTPGEAFF

j_call: TRBJ2-1
cdr3_length: 15
v_call: TRBV7-3
cdr3_aa: CASSPTGQGFNEQFF

j_call: TRBJ1-5
cdr3_length: 15
v_call: TRBV27
cdr3_aa: CASVGQGGGNQPQHF

j_call: TRBJ2-2
cdr3_length: 19
v_call: TRBV7-8
cdr3_aa: CASSLFGRVSGTNTGELFF

j_call: TRBJ2-3
cdr3_length: 15
v_call: TRBV7-2
cdr3_aa: CASSLDRGVSDTQYF

j_call: TRBJ2-1
cdr3_length: 12
v_call: TRBV7-8
cdr3_aa: CASGTGLDEQFF

j_call: TRBJ2-6
cdr3_length: 18
v_call: TRBV12-3/TRBV12-4
cdr3_aa: CASRKVRDTGSGANVLTF

j_call: TRBJ2-2
cdr3_length: 14
v_call: TRBV12-3/TRBV12-4
cdr3_aa: CASRQGAMAGELFF

j_call: TRBJ1-2
cdr3_length: 15
v_call: TRBV27
cdr3_aa: CASSFAGRGDYGYTF

j_call: TRBJ2-1
cdr3_length: 15
v_call: TRBV11-3
cdr3_aa: CASSLEDQGYNEQFF

j_call: TRBJ2-1
cdr3_length: 16
v_call: TRBV4-1
cdr3_aa: CASSQDSRRIYNEQFF

j_call: TRBJ2-1
cdr3_length: 16
v_call: TRBV7-9
cdr3_aa: CASSFRMGGAYNEQFF

j_call: TRBJ1-2
cdr3_length: 12
v_call: TRBV10-2
cdr3_aa: CASTDSNYGYTF

j_call: TRBJ2-1
cdr3_length: 16
v_call: TRBV11-2
cdr3_aa: CASSLVLLPTYNEQFF

j_call: TRBJ2-2
cdr3_length: 13
v_call: TRBV7-6
cdr3_aa: CASSSQGFGELFF

j_call: TRBJ2-2
cdr3_length: 18
v_call: TRBV9
cdr3_aa: CASSLSRDRGSGTGELFF

j_call: TRBJ2-7
cdr3_length: 16
v_call: TRBV4-1
cdr3_aa: CASSQFEGSITGEQYF

j_call: TRBJ2-1
cdr3_length: 15
v_call: TRBV20-1
cdr3_aa: CSATESSGRLDEQFF

j_call: TRBJ1-5
cdr3_length: 14
v_call: TRBV30
cdr3_aa: CAWSEVNSNQPQHF

j_call: TRBJ1-2
cdr3_length: 16
v_call: TRBV6-5
cdr3_aa: CASSPLPPDSLYGYTF

j_call: TRBJ2-1
cdr3_length: 18
v_call: TRBV2
cdr3_aa: CASSEILRLAGVNNEQFF

j_call: TRBJ1-5
cdr3_length: 15
v_call: TRBV7-2
cdr3_aa: CASSLLSYSNQPQHF

j_call: TRBJ2-1
cdr3_length: 15
v_call: TRBV7-9
cdr3_aa: CASSYGTSGIDEQFF

j_call: TRBJ1-2
cdr3_length: 15
v_call: TRBV7-6
cdr3_aa: CASSPRDSRGYGYTF

j_call: TRBJ2-7
cdr3_length: 15
v_call: TRBV7-2
cdr3_aa: CASSLVGIISYEQYF

j_call: TRBJ2-5
cdr3_length: 16
v_call: TRBV7-3
cdr3_aa: CASSFPSGRPEETQYF

j_call: TRBJ2-5
cdr3_length: 14
v_call: TRBV7-2
cdr3_aa: CASSLDNIGKTQYF

j_call: TRBJ2-1
cdr3_length: 15
v_call: TRBV20-1
cdr3_aa: CSARAEGRVYGEQFF

j_call: TRBJ1-6
cdr3_length: 15
v_call: TRBV28
cdr3_aa: CASREWGDSNSPLHF

j_call: TRBJ2-1
cdr3_length: 20
v_call: TRBV24-1
cdr3_aa: CATSDLPSGSTISSYNEQFF

j_call: TRBJ2-6
cdr3_length: 14
v_call: TRBV7-2
cdr3_aa: CASSFNSGANVLTF

j_call: TRBJ2-2
cdr3_length: 18
v_call: TRBV7-6
cdr3_aa: CASSLMGTSGINTGELFF

j_call: TRBJ2-1
cdr3_length: 14
v_call: TRBV7-2
cdr3_aa: CASSLLREAGEQFF

j_call: TRBJ2-1
cdr3_length: 17
v_call: TRBV10-2
cdr3_aa: CASITGLAGGPSNEQFF

j_call: TRBJ2-7
cdr3_length: 13
v_call: TRBV28
cdr3_aa: CASRSPIDYEQYF

j_call: TRBJ2-2
cdr3_length: 18
v_call: TRBV15
cdr3_aa: CATSRAGGLAGAAGELFF